This entry lists 27 T cell receptor beta chains sequenced from one sample in a study of beta chain features in type 1 diabetes. No cognate antigen is known for these TCRs. The study's findings and limits: All four CD4+ subsets of Type 1 diabetes patients contained TCRB CDR3s that were moderately but significantly shorter.

Sequenced material consisted of expressed TCRB transcripts (all of the isolated RNA was reverse transcribed). This table comes from immunoSEQ multiplex PCR, and its TCRdb copy is limited to in-frame clones, with some not included. Of about 250,000 clones listed, 9.5% to 13% are singletons. The sample comprised naive CD4+ T cells from blood. Receptors originate from a man aged 25 to 40 with type 1 diabetes.

V is TRBV5-4 and J is TRBJ1-2; D is perhaps TRBD1 (5 bases). CDR1 and CDR2 (germline): SGHNT, YYREEE (reference sequence). CDR3 length: 14 amino acids. Trimming removed 1 base from V and 9 bases from J, with 16 bases in between. The CDR3 loop is CASSLLRGLFRYTF. The CDR3 DNA follows: TGTGCCAGCAGCTTGCTAAGGGGCCTATTTCGCTACACCTTC.

This clone appeared a few times. The chain carries TRBV30 and TRBJ1-5; weak D call: TRBD1 (6 bases). The CDR3 has 13 amino acids. Trimming took off 3 bases at V and 6 bases at J, with 12 bases between the two ends. Germline loops: CDR1 GTSNPN, CDR2 SVGIG (reference sequence). The CDR3 loop is CAWSQGSGQPQHF. The CDR3 region has the DNA TGTGCCTGGAGCCAGGGGTCGGGTCAGCCCCAGCATTTT.

The chain employs TRBV4-2 and TRBJ2-5, with 9 positions matching TRBD2. The ends lost 5 bases at V and 4 bases at J; junction bases unmatched: 8. This CDR3 has 15 amino acids. CDR1 LGHNA and CDR2 YNFKEQ come from the germline V gene. In DNA, the CDR3 is TGTGCCAGCAGCGGACGCGGGGGGGCCCCAGAGACCCAGTACTTC. Translated, it gives CASSGRGGAPETQYF.

This clone was detected a few times. This chain connects TRBV5-6 to TRBJ2-3; D call uncertain. The CDR3 extends over 12 amino acids. Trimming took off 4 bases at V and 2 bases at J, with 5 bases between the two ends. The V gene's germline CDR1 is SGHDT and CDR2 YYEEEE. CDR3 DNA sequence: TGTGCCAGCAGCCCTTTCACAGATACGCAGTATTTT. Encoded protein: CASSPFTDTQYF.

This clone showed up just a few times. The chain recombines TRBV25-1 with TRBJ2-1, with D possibly being TRBD2 (6 bases). This CDR3 has 14 amino acids. Germline CDR1 is MGHDK and CDR2 is SYGVNS. The ends were cut back, 0 bases at V and 4 bases at J, with 7 bases in the middle. CDR3: CASSEYGGYNEQFF. CDR3 coding DNA: TGTGCCAGCAGTGAATACGGAGGGTACAATGAGCAGTTCTTC.

The chain recombines TRBV4-2 with TRBJ2-5; tentatively, D is TRBD2 (5 bases). This CDR3 is 14 amino acids long. Germline loops: CDR1 LGHNA, CDR2 YNFKEQ. V was clipped by 4 bases and J by 9 bases, with 18 bases between them. The CDR3 loop reads CASSPRGKAAAQYF. As DNA, the CDR3 is TGTGCCAGCAGCCCCCGAGGGAAAGCGGCAGCCCAGTACTTC.

Only a few counts were recorded for this clone. The J gene is TRBJ2-3, the V gene TRBV7-2, with TRBD2 as a possible D gene (6 bases). The V end lost 1 base, the J end lost 1 base, and 9 bases lay between the germline ends. Germline CDR1 SGHTA, CDR2 FQGNSA. The CDR3 sequence is 15 residues long. The DNA for the CDR3 is TGTGCCAGCAGCTTAGATGGCGGGGGCACAGATACGCAGTATTTT. Residues: CASSLDGGGTDTQYF.

This clone was counted a few times. J is TRBJ2-7 and V is TRBV4-3; no definite D call. The V gene lost 7 bases and the J gene lost 5 bases, with 21 bases spanning the gap. This CDR3 region has 15 residues. Per germline, CDR1 LGHNA and CDR2 YSLEER. CDR3 amino acids: CASKGTVSSRHEQYF. The CDR3 bases are TGCGCCAGCAAAGGTACAGTTTCATCTCGGCACGAGCAGTACTTC.

This clone came up a few times. The V gene is TRBV11-1, the J gene TRBJ2-1; 9 nucleotides line up with TRBD2. V lost 3 bases and J lost 7; bases outside the gene matches: 7. From germline, CDR1 is SGHAT and CDR2 FQDESV (reference sequence). CDR3 size: 15 residues. The CDR3 DNA is TGTGCCAGCAGCTTGGGGACTAGCATGCCTAATGAGCAGTTCTTC. Its protein product is CASSLGTSMPNEQFF.

The chain couples TRBV7-3 to TRBJ1-2, with D possibly matching TRBD1 (6 bases). The CDR3 is made up of 14 amino acids. The germline V and J ends were trimmed by 8 bases and 8 bases, with 21 bases remaining between them. Per the germline V gene, CDR1 is SGHTA and CDR2 is FQGTGA. The CDR3 protein is CASGDPGGAFGYTF. The CDR3 region has the DNA TGTGCCAGCGGTGATCCTGGGGGGGCGTTCGGCTACACCTTC.

The sample holds a few counts of this clone. The V gene is TRBV23-1, the J gene TRBJ1-1; D is undetermined. TRBV23-1 is an open reading frame whose function is uncertain. CDR3 length equals 14 residues. Trimming left V 10 bases short and J 11 bases short, with 26 bases between. The CDR3 region has the DNA TGCGCCATCCCCCGCGAGGGCAGAGTTGGTGAGGCTTTCTTT. Amino acid sequence: CAIPREGRVGEAFF.

Only a few counts were recorded for this clone. The gene calls are TRBV9 and TRBJ2-5; D remains ambiguous. V was shortened by 0 bases and J by 5 bases, with 11 bases between the two germline ends. This CDR3 has 14 residues. Germline V CDR1 and CDR2: SGDLS, YYNGEE. CDR3 in amino acids: CASSVGGSWETQYF. The DNA for the CDR3 is TGTGCCAGCAGCGTAGGAGGTAGCTGGGAGACCCAGTACTTC.

This clone occurred a few times. This chain joins TRBV7-9 and TRBJ2-1; 11 bases agree with TRBD1. Looked up from germline, CDR1 is SEHNR and CDR2 is FQNEAQ (reference sequence). The trim removed 5 bases at V and 7 bases at J, leaving 7 bases unmatched. This CDR3 spans 15 amino acids. The CDR3 DNA reads as TGTGCCAGCAGCCCGGACAGGGGGCCGTTGAATGAGCAGTTCTTC. Residues: CASSPDRGPLNEQFF.

This clone appeared a few times. The V call is TRBV5-4, the J call TRBJ1-4; TRBD1 matches 8 bases. V dropped 10 bases and J dropped 2; count of bases not matched to a gene: 7. The germline gives CDR1 SGHNT, CDR2 YYREEE (reference sequence). The CDR3 is made up of 14 amino acids. CDR3 in DNA: TGTGCCTTCGGACAGGGCGGGACTAATGAAAAACTGTTTTTT. It yields the protein CAFGQGGTNEKLFF.

The table lists this clone with a few counts. CDR3 in amino acids: CASSITGNYGYTF. DNA of the CDR3: TGTGCCAGTAGTATAACAGGGAACTATGGCTACACCTTC. V usage is TRBV19 and J usage is TRBJ1-2, with a weak D call TRBD1 (6 bases). The CDR3 extends over 13 amino acids. Trimming removed 2 bases from V and 2 bases from J, with 6 bases in between. Germline CDR1 is LNHDA and CDR2 is SQIVND (reference sequence).

The genes are TRBV9 and TRBJ1-2, with 9 bases identical to TRBD1. The V and J ends lost 0 bases and 4 bases, in that order; junction bases with no gene match: 7. From germline, CDR1 is SGDLS and CDR2 YYNGEE. The CDR3 runs to 16 residues. CDR3 nucleotide sequence: TGTGCCAGCAGCGTAGGGACGGGGACAGGGCGCTATGGCTACACCTTC. This sequence encodes CASSVGTGTGRYGYTF.

The chain employs TRBV11-2 and TRBJ2-3; the D gene is possibly TRBD2 (6 bases). Trimming shortened V by 1 base and J by 0 bases, and 8 bases separated the two germline ends. Germline V gene sequence: CDR1 SGHAT, CDR2 FQNNGV. The CDR3 consists of 15 residues. CDR3 sequence reads: CASSLGRGSTDTQYF. In nucleotides, the CDR3 is TGTGCCAGCAGCTTAGGGCGGGGTAGCACAGATACGCAGTATTTT.

The sample holds a few counts of this clone. The chain combines TRBV2 with TRBJ2-1, with 8 bases matching TRBD2. The CDR3 totals 14 residues. Germline trimming cut 4 bases from V and 7 bases from J; bases unmatched to any gene: 6. Germline-derived CDR1 and CDR2 are SNHLY and FYNNEI. The CDR3 sequence: CASSVAGGRNEQFF. CDR3 DNA: TGTGCCAGCAGTGTGGCGGGGGGTCGGAATGAGCAGTTCTTC.

The chain couples TRBV4-2 to TRBJ1-2; unclear D gene. The ends were cut back, 3 bases at V and 2 bases at J, with 13 bases in the middle. The CDR3 contains 15 residues. Per germline, CDR1 LGHNA and CDR2 YNFKEQ. The chain's CDR3 is CASSQEREENYGYTF. DNA for the CDR3: TGTGCCAGCAGCCAGGAGCGGGAGGAAAACTATGGCTACACCTTC.

This clone has more than one count but fewer than ten. This CDR3 reads CASSLTGIGYEQYF. CDR3 bases: TGCGCCAGCAGCTTGACAGGGATAGGCTACGAGCAGTACTTC. The chain carries TRBV5-1 and TRBJ2-7; TRBD1 might be the D (6 bases). There are 14 residues in the CDR3. The V end was cut by 1 base, the J end by 3 bases, with 11 bases between. CDR1 is SGHRS and CDR2 is YFSETQ in the germline V gene.

This clone has more than one count but fewer than ten. The V and J genes are TRBV2 and TRBJ1-5; the D is unclear. The germline V gene has CDR1 SNHLY and CDR2 FYNNEI. With 4 bases removed from V and 0 bases from J, the gap between germline ends came to 4 bases. This CDR3 comprises 13 residues. CDR3 DNA: TGTGCCAGCAGTGCCTATAGCAATCAGCCCCAGCATTTT. Amino acids: CASSAYSNQPQHF. Together with reference TRBV2 and TRBJ1-5, the CDR3 gives the full variable domain: EPEVTQTPSHQVTQMGQEVILRCVPISNHLYFYWYRQILGQKVEFLVSFYNNEISEKSEIFDDQFSVERPDGSNFTLKIRSTKLEDSAMYFCASSAYSNQPQHFGDGTRLSIL.

Only a few counts were recorded for this clone. The chain carries TRBV19 and TRBJ2-3; 7 bases are a match to TRBD1. V trimming: 10 bases; J trimming: 6 bases; junction bases outside the gene matches: 16. This CDR3 has 15 residues. Per the germline V gene, CDR1 is LNHDA and CDR2 is SQIVND (reference sequence). DNA of the CDR3: TGTGCCACCGTTATAGGGACAGCCGTCGGCGATACGCAGTATTTT. Its translation: CATVIGTAVGDTQYF.

Only a few counts were recorded for this clone. V gene TRBV11-2 combines with J gene TRBJ2-7; 11 bases match TRBD2. Germline V gene sequence: CDR1 SGHAT, CDR2 FQNNGV. The CDR3 sequence is 14 residues long. The V segment lost 4 bases and the J segment 2 bases; nucleotides outside the gene matches: 1. The CDR3 nucleotides read TGTGCCAGCAGCTCTAGCGGGGGGACCTACGAGCAGTACTTC. It yields the protein CASSSSGGTYEQYF.

This clone was counted a few times. CDR3 sequence (DNA): TGTGCCATCAGCCTACAGGGGGCCCGCTCCTACGAGCAGTACTTC. It yields the protein CAISLQGARSYEQYF. The J gene is TRBJ2-7, the V gene TRBV10-3; TRBD1 matches at 9 bases. V trimming: 6 bases; J trimming: 0 bases; junction bases outside the gene matches: 6. The CDR3 is 15 amino acids. Germline CDR1 and CDR2: ENHRY and SYGVKD.

CDR3 protein: CASSPTADTQYF. The CDR3 DNA reads TGTGCCAGCAGTCCGACAGCAGATACGCAGTATTTT. This sequence joins TRBV6-6 and TRBJ2-3; the D gene is possibly TRBD1 (5 bases). There are 12 residues in the CDR3. Trimming stripped 5 bases from V and 4 bases from J, with 7 bases between. Germline V CDR1 and CDR2: MNHNY, SVGAGI (reference sequence).

This clone was detected only a few times. The V gene is TRBV28, the J gene TRBJ2-7; 9 bases fit TRBD2. With V trimmed by 4 bases and J by 4 bases, 5 bases remained unmatched. The CDR3 loop spans 14 amino acids. Germline V gene sequence: CDR1 MDHEN, CDR2 SYDVKM. The CDR3 DNA reads as TGTGCCAGCAGTTCGCGGGGGGGCGGGTACGAGCAGTACTTC. Amino acids: CASSSRGGGYEQYF.

The chain combines TRBV5-4 with TRBJ2-2; 7 nucleotides line up with TRBD1. This CDR3 is 15 amino acids long. Unmatched junction bases numbered 3, after V lost 4 bases and J lost 0 bases. CDR1 and CDR2 (germline): SGHNT, YYREEE (reference sequence). CDR3 residues: CASSPDRANTGELFF. In DNA form, the CDR3 reads TGTGCCAGCAGCCCCGACAGGGCGAACACCGGGGAGCTGTTTTTT.